These 20 T cell receptor beta chains were all obtained from the same sample, sequenced in a study of graft-versus-host responses after intestinal transplantation. These TCRs' antigens remain unknown. The assay was immunoSEQ multiplex PCR, and TCRdb's table has in-frame clones only and misses some. There are 98,000 or so clones in the sample; roughly nine tenths occur only once, and roughly 0.9% lies in the top ten. The specimen comprised unstimulated CD4+ T cells sorted from spleen or lymph node cells, sampled before intestinal transplant. Source of these receptors: a human donor who received an intestinal transplant.

This clone has just one count. The V and J genes are TRBV15 and TRBJ2-5; D possibly corresponds to TRBD1 (5 bases). Trimming pared 0 bases from V and 7 bases from J, leaving 6 bases between. The CDR3 sequence is 12 residues long. The V gene's germline CDR1 is LNHNV and CDR2 YYDKDF (reference sequence). CDR3 protein: CATSRDRGTQYF. CDR3 DNA: TGTGCCACCAGCAGAGATAGGGGGACCCAGTACTTC.

About this clone itself: In the same sample, other DNA sequences code for this CDR3. The gene calls are TRBV18 and TRBJ2-7; 8 bases map to TRBD1. Germline V CDR1 and CDR2: KGHSH, LQKENI. The CDR3 is made up of 14 amino acids. V lost 3 bases to trimming and J lost 1 base; unmatched junction nucleotides: 2. CDR3 loop: CASSPGQGSYEQYF. The CDR3 nucleotides are TGTGCCAGCTCACCCGGACAGGGTTCCTACGAGCAGTACTTC. The full variable domain, completed using reference TRBV18 and TRBJ2-7, is NAGVMQNPRHLVRRRGQEARLRCSPMKGHSHVYWYRQLPEEGLKFMVYLQKENIIDESGMPKERFSAEFPKEGPSILRIQQVVRGDSAAYFCASSPGQGSYEQYFGPGTRLTVT.

The J gene is TRBJ1-2, the V gene TRBV2, with a possible D match to TRBD1 (5 bases). CDR1 is SNHLY, CDR2 FYNNEI, per germline. The ends were cut back, 4 bases at V and 2 bases at J, with 8 bases in the middle. This CDR3 spans 13 amino acids. CDR3 region: CASSARTNYGYTF. The CDR3 nucleotides read TGTGCCAGCAGTGCTAGGACAAACTATGGCTACACCTTC.

This chain connects TRBV5-1 to TRBJ1-2, with D possibly matching TRBD1 (5 bases). V gave up 2 bases and J gave up 4 bases, with 12 bases separating them. Germline CDR1 and CDR2: SGHRS and YFSETQ. This CDR3 is built from 14 residues. CDR3 nucleotides: TGCGCCAGCAGCTTCGGGACGGGTCTCTATGGCTACACCTTC. It encodes CASSFGTGLYGYTF.

The chain uses TRBV2 and TRBJ1-6; a possible D gene is TRBD1 (5 bases). The V and J ends lost 10 bases and 13 bases respectively, with 14 bases between them. There are 11 residues in the CDR3. Germline values: CDR1 SNHLY, CDR2 FYNNEI. The CDR3 is CATSRVPPLHF. CDR3 coding DNA: TGTGCCACATCCAGGGTACCTCCCCTCCACTTT.

The chain joins TRBV29-1 to TRBJ2-5; 8 positions agree with TRBD1. Trimming removed 4 bases from V and 7 bases from J; junction bases left unmatched: 8. The CDR3 extends over 13 amino acids. Germline lookup yields CDR1 SQVTM and CDR2 ANQGSEA. The CDR3 here is CSVVGQGGGTQYF. As DNA, the CDR3 is TGCAGCGTTGTAGGACAGGGTGGAGGGACCCAGTACTTC.

V and J are TRBV5-1 and TRBJ2-4, with TRBD2 matching 9 bases. The V segment lost 0 bases and the J segment 8 bases; nucleotides outside the gene matches: 9. The CDR3 consists of 16 residues. In germline, CDR1 is SGHRS, CDR2 YFSETQ. The CDR3 here is CASSLAGSGGMDIQYF. In DNA, the CDR3 is TGCGCCAGCAGCTTGGCCGGCAGCGGGGGGATGGACATTCAGTACTTC.

Only one count was recorded for this clone. The chain joins TRBV4-1 to TRBJ2-7, with TRBD2 matching 8 bases. This CDR3 has 18 residues. J lost 4 bases, V lost 5 bases, and 19 bases had no gene match. Germline V CDR1 and CDR2: MGHRA, YSYEKL. The DNA for the CDR3 is TGCGCCAGCAGCGATATCACAACGGGGGTAGCGGGAACTTACGAGCAGTACTTC. Amino acid sequence: CASSDITTGVAGTYEQYF.

The gene calls are TRBV11-2 and TRBJ1-3, with D uncertain. CDR3 size: 16 residues. V gave up 4 bases and J gave up 2 bases, with 15 bases separating them. Germline CDR1 reads SGHAT; CDR2 reads FQNNGV. CDR3 in amino acids: CASSYRPGRTGNTIYF. The DNA of the CDR3 is TGTGCCAGCAGCTACCGCCCAGGACGCACTGGAAACACCATATATTTT.

The rearrangement joins TRBV10-3 to TRBJ2-7, with D perhaps TRBD2 (6 bases). CDR3 size: 19 residues. Germline values: CDR1 ENHRY, CDR2 SYGVKD. V dropped 10 bases and J dropped 2 bases, with 33 bases sitting between them. Written as DNA, the CDR3 is TGTGCCACCCTACCAGCGGTAGCGGTGGGGGGAGAACAACCCTACGAGCAGTACTTC. This encodes CATLPAVAVGGEQPYEQYF.

This clone was seen once. The CDR3 protein is CASSFTDTDYEQYF. The CDR3, as DNA: TGTGCCAGCAGTTTCACGGACACTGACTACGAGCAGTACTTC. The rearrangement links TRBV28 to TRBJ2-7, with D tentatively TRBD1 (5 bases). Germline values: CDR1 MDHEN, CDR2 SYDVKM. The CDR3 runs to 14 residues. Trimming shortened V by 3 bases and J by 3 bases, and 12 bases separated the two germline ends.

The chain combines TRBV6-5 with TRBJ2-1, with D hard to call. V dropped 0 bases and J dropped 5 bases, with 8 bases sitting between them. The germline V gene encodes CDR1 MNHEY and CDR2 SVGAGI. This CDR3 region has 14 residues. DNA of the CDR3: TGTGCCAGCAGTTACTCGAGAACTAACAATGAGCAGTTCTTC. Amino acids: CASSYSRTNNEQFF.

The chain combines TRBV7-6 with TRBJ2-7; D may match TRBD1 or TRBD2 (5 bases each). Germline V gene sequence: CDR1 SGHVS, CDR2 FNYEAQ. The CDR3 loop spans 15 amino acids. V lost 5 bases to trimming and J lost 3 bases, with 17 bases between them. CDR3 bases: TGTGCCAGCAGCCCCCGCCGGGACGCCCTCTACGAGCAGTACTTC. Translated, it gives CASSPRRDALYEQYF.

This sequence joins TRBV7-3 and TRBJ2-7; D possibly corresponds to TRBD2 (6 bases). CDR3 size: 15 residues. Trimming cost V 5 bases and J 2 bases, with 16 bases left between them. The germline CDR1 and CDR2 sequences are SGHTA and FQGTGA. The CDR3, as DNA: TGTGCCAGCAGCCCAGGTGGGGCGGGACCCTACGAGCAGTACTTC. Its translation is CASSPGGAGPYEQYF.

The chain has TRBV2 and TRBJ2-7; D may match TRBD1 or TRBD2 (5 bases each). Trimming left V 2 bases short and J 6 bases short, with 14 bases between. There are 14 residues in the CDR3. Per the germline V gene, CDR1 is SNHLY and CDR2 is FYNNEI. CDR3 in DNA: TGTGCCAGCAGTGAACGGGGCTTCTCTCTCGAGCAGTACTTC. Its protein is CASSERGFSLEQYF.

The rearrangement links TRBV6-1 to TRBJ2-2; no clear D gene. This CDR3 comprises 12 residues. Germline assignment: CDR1 MNHNS and CDR2 SASEGT. V lost 3 bases and J lost 6, with 5 bases in between. The CDR3 DNA reads as TGTGCCAGCAGTGAGTCAGCCGGGGAGCTGTTTTTT. It yields the protein CASSESAGELFF.

The CDR3 region is CACRRDTEAFF. The CDR3 bases are TGTGCCTGCCGAAGGGACACTGAAGCTTTCTTT. The chain uses TRBV30 and TRBJ1-1; D call uncertain. This CDR3 is built from 11 residues. Germline CDR1 reads GTSNPN; CDR2 reads SVGIG (reference sequence). The V gene lost 6 bases and the J gene lost 3 bases, with 8 bases spanning the gap.

This clone appeared once. V usage is TRBV6-1 and J usage is TRBJ2-5; possible D gene TRBD1, 5 bases. CDR1 is MNHNS, CDR2 SASEGT, per germline. The CDR3 has 16 residues. Trimming pared 4 bases from V and 1 base from J, leaving 16 bases between. DNA for the CDR3: TGTGCCAGCAGTGCCGAAAAAGGGGTTCGCCAAGAGACCCAGTACTTC. This gives the protein CASSAEKGVRQETQYF.

This clone was detected a few times. This chain connects TRBV6-5 to TRBJ1-5; possibly TRBD1 for D (5 bases). Trimming took off 5 bases at V and 3 bases at J, with 11 bases between the two ends. The germline V gene encodes CDR1 MNHEY and CDR2 SVGAGI. This CDR3 has 14 residues. In nucleotides, the CDR3 is TGTGCCAGCAGTGCAGGCAGGGCCAATCAGCCCCAGCATTTT. Translation: CASSAGRANQPQHF.

This clone was seen just once. The CDR3 DNA reads as TGTGCCACCAGCAGAGGGCGCAGGGCTGGGGGTTGGACTGAAGCTTTCTTT. Protein: CATSRGRRAGGWTEAFF. The chain links TRBV15 to TRBJ1-1; a weak D match, TRBD1 (5 bases). Trimming cost V 1 base and J 5 bases, with 20 bases left between them. CDR3 size: 17 residues. CDR1 and CDR2 from the germline V gene are LNHNV and YYDKDF (reference sequence). Drawing the rest from reference TRBV15 and TRBJ1-1, the complete variable domain is DAMVIQNPRYQVTQFGKPVTLSCSQTLNHNVMYWYQQKSSQAPKLLFHYYDKDFNNEADTPDNFQSRRPNTSFCFLDIRSPGLGDTAMYLCATSRGRRAGGWTEAFFGQGTRLTVV.